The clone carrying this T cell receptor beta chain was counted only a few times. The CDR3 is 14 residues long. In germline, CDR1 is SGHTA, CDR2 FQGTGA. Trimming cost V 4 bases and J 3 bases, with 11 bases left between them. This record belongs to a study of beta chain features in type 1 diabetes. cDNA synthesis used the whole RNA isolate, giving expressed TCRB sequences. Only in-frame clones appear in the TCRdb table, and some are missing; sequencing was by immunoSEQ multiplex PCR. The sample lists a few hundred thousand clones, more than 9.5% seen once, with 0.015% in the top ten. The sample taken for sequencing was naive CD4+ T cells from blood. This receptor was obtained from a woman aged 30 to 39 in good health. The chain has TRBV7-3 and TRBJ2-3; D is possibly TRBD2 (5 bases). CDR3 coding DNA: TGTGCCAGCAGCTACGGTCCGGGGACAGATACGCAGTATTTT. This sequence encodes CASSYGPGTDTQYF.